This T cell receptor beta chain was documented in a study of tumor-infiltrating lymphocytes in primary liver carcinoma. Study observations and caveats: Tumor samples exhibited a significantly greater top-250-clone fraction than blood samples (p = 0.039). Whereas tumor region pairs overlapped more, tumor-adjacent and tumor-blood pairs overlapped less.

Concerning this clonotype: Its antigen is unknown.

Starting material for RNA and DNA co-extraction consisted of roughly 17-31 mg of unsorted bulk tissue. Patients' primary liver carcinoma was surgically resected. The authors made TCR beta cDNA from 500 to 600 ng total RNA with a constant-region primer. Nested multiplex PCR, run for three rounds with slightly modified ARM-PCR, yielded TCR beta libraries. The first two PCR rounds, nine to ten cycles each, used TRBV1-TRBV30 forward primers and a C-beta reverse primer. MiXCR was run by TCRdb on the multiplex PCR reads, yielding one entry per CDR3 protein. The profile covers 90,000 to 150,000 distinct CDR3 sequences, with about two thirds appearing a single time and more than 7% taken by the ten largest. Germline CDR1 reads ENHRY; CDR2 reads SYGVKD. The V and J ends lost 0 bases and 6 bases respectively, with 6 bases between them. The CDR3 consists of 13 residues.

V and J are TRBV10-3 and TRBJ1-5, with D maybe TRBD1 (6 bases). The sample was tumor-adjacent normal liver tissue. The TCR originated in a woman aged 60 to 75 with primary liver carcinoma and hepatitis B virus infection. The CDR3 protein is CAISESTGQPQHF. DNA for the CDR3: TGTGCCATCAGTGAGTCGACAGGTCAGCCCCAGCATTTT.